Below are 10 T cell receptor beta chains sequenced from a single sample in a study of T-cell reconstitution after alpha-beta-depleted transplantation in children. Library preparation (for TCRbeta) was performed with unique molecular identifiers. In TCRdb, the PCR reads were re-called with MiXCR into one record per CDR3 protein. The data show about a million distinct CDR3 sequences, about 30% seen once. This sample comprised PBMCs, mostly from graft donor cells, obtained 360 days after TCRalphabeta/CD19-depleted stem cell transplant. These receptor sequences come from a boy under two years old who had a stem cell transplant for SCID, so the T cells may come from the graft donor.

This clonotype appeared a single time. The chain combines TRBV18 with TRBJ2-3, with D uncertain. CDR1 is KGHSH and CDR2 is LQKENI in the germline V gene. V was pared by 4 bases and J by 0 bases, with 11 bases between. There are 15 residues in the CDR3. In DNA, the CDR3 is TGTGCCAGCTCACATCGTACAGCGAGCACAGATACGCAGTATTTT. Protein: CASSHRTASTDTQYF.

V and J are TRBV21-1 and TRBJ2-7. TRBV21-1 has pseudogene status. CDR3 length: 11 amino acids. The CDR3 sequence: CASSPIEEQYF. The DNA for the CDR3 is TGTGCCAGCAGCCCCATAGAAGAGCAGTACTTC.

This clonotype was seen a few times. As DNA, the CDR3 is TGTGCCAGCAGCTTAGGGCGGAAGCGCACAGATACGCAGTATTTT. It codes for CASSLGRKRTDTQYF. This chain links TRBV7-2 with TRBJ2-3, with D hard to call. Germline V gives CDR1 SGHTA, CDR2 FQGNSA. The CDR3 loop spans 15 amino acids. V was shortened by 1 base and J by 1 base, with 9 bases between the two germline ends.

In this sample, this clonotype turned up a few times. The chain couples TRBV18 to TRBJ2-5; 8 bases match TRBD2. CDR3 length: 16 amino acids. V shed 0 bases, J shed 4 bases, and the junction held 7 bases outside the gene matches. CDR1 is KGHSH, CDR2 LQKENI, per germline. The CDR3 DNA reads TGTGCCAGCTCACCACCCCTGGCGGGGGGTGTAGAGACCCAGTACTTC. Residues: CASSPPLAGGVETQYF.

This clonotype appeared a few times. This rearrangement joins TRBV15 to TRBJ2-5, with TRBD2 identical over 13 bases. Germline CDR1 LNHNV, CDR2 YYDKDF (reference sequence). J lost 3 bases, V lost 5 bases, and 3 bases had no gene match. This CDR3 has 15 residues. CDR3 protein: CATSGGLAGEETQYF. CDR3 in DNA: TGTGCCACCAGCGGCGGACTAGCGGGGGAAGAGACCCAGTACTTC.

The rearrangement links TRBV20-1 to TRBJ2-4; 7 positions match TRBD2. Germline V gives CDR1 DFQATT, CDR2 SNEGSKA (reference sequence). The CDR3 contains 16 residues. The V and J ends lost 0 bases and 1 base, in that order; junction bases with no gene match: 6. In nucleotides, the CDR3 is TGCAGTGCTAGAGATCTGGCGGGGGTGGCCAAAAACATTCAGTACTTC. Encoded protein: CSARDLAGVAKNIQYF.

The rearrangement joins TRBV28 to TRBJ2-1; 8 nucleotides align to TRBD1. Germline values: CDR1 MDHEN, CDR2 SYDVKM. Trimming cost V 4 bases and J 2 bases; bases outside gene matches: 7. The CDR3 is 16 amino acids. The CDR3 DNA reads as TGTGCCAGCAGTTCCCGGGGACAGGCGACCTACAATGAGCAGTTCTTC. Its protein is CASSSRGQATYNEQFF.

In its sample, this clonotype was seen a few times. This chain joins TRBV27 and TRBJ2-7; possible D gene TRBD1, 6 bases. The V end was cut by 8 bases, the J end by 3 bases, with 17 bases between. CDR3 length equals 14 residues. CDR1 is MNHEY and CDR2 is SMNVEV in the germline V gene (reference sequence). The CDR3 spells CASAEDRLNYEQYF. The CDR3 DNA reads as TGTGCCAGCGCTGAAGACAGGTTAAACTACGAGCAGTACTTC.

The chain couples TRBV4-3 to TRBJ2-6; no reliable D call. Trimming removed 4 bases from V and 1 base from J, with 17 bases in between. The CDR3 length is 18 residues. The V gene's germline CDR1 is LGHNA and CDR2 YSLEER. CDR3: CASSPLASVGSGANVLTF. CDR3 nucleotides: TGCGCCAGCAGCCCTCTTGCGTCAGTCGGGTCTGGGGCCAACGTCCTGACTTTC.

This clonotype was detected only a few times. The J gene is TRBJ1-1, the V gene TRBV5-5, with D maybe TRBD1 (6 bases). Trimming removed 1 base at V and 1 base at J, with 11 bases between. The CDR3 length is 15 residues. CDR1 and CDR2 from the germline V gene are SGHKS and YYEKEE (reference sequence). CDR3 sequence: CASSLTGQPNTEAFF. DNA for the CDR3: TGTGCCAGCAGCTTGACCGGACAGCCGAACACTGAAGCTTTCTTT.